The entry that follows covers one TCR beta chain sequence. Its target is not known. Generated by immunoSEQ multiplex PCR, the TCRdb table keeps only in-frame clones and is missing some. This table holds around 2,200 clones, 65% to 75% found once. The entry originates in a study of CD39 and CD103 CD8 tumor-infiltrating T cells. General study results and limits: Unlike DN TIL clonotypes, DP TIL clonotypes seldom appeared in blood.

No therapy was ongoing when samples were collected. V lost 2 bases and J 2 bases, leaving 15 bases between the germline ends. The length of the CDR3 is 16 residues. Germline V gene data show CDR1 as SGHAT and CDR2 as FQNNGV. The sequence derives from a human donor with head and neck squamous cell carcinoma. The chain is built from TRBV11-2 and TRBJ2-5, with unresolved D. Sequenced input: CD39- CD103- CD8+ T cells sorted from the tumor. The subset is: CD103-CD39- double-negative CD45RA- CD8 T cells. DNA for the CDR3: TGTGCCAGCAGCTTACATGAAGCTCTCGGGCAAGAGACCCAGTACTTC. Amino acids: CASSLHEALGQETQYF.